The text below deals with one T cell receptor beta chain. Profiling relied on immunoSEQ multiplex PCR, and the TCRdb table lists in-frame clones only, not all of them. The table shows 350,000 to 500,000 clones, with about 90% occurring only once. Specified treatment: some 20 received Ad26.COV2.S at low or high dose, single or two shots; 5 received placebo; per-sample allocation not given. Sample collection was performed on day 63 after the first vaccine or placebo injection. The data originate from a study of Ad26.COV2.S vaccination and SARS-CoV-2 variants. Germline V CDR1 and CDR2: SGHTA, FQGNSA. V was cut by 3 bases and J by 1 base, with 4 bases left in between. The CDR3 totals 12 residues.

This clonotype was obtained from a person between 18 and 59 years old who received the Ad26.COV2.S COVID-19 vaccine or a placebo. The specimen comprised peripheral blood, sampled in a trial of Ad26.COV2.S vaccine versus placebo. The chain joins TRBV7-2 to TRBJ2-7; D is unresolved. As DNA, the CDR3 is TGTGCCAGCAGCTTTACATCCTACGAGCAGTACTTC. It specifies CASSFTSYEQYF.